This passage covers 16 T cell receptor beta chains from one sample sequenced in a study of vaccination effects on CD4 cells after COVID-19. Under the ViraFEST assay, PBMC were stimulated with viral peptide pools so that antigen-specific CD4+ T cells expanded. Sequencing was performed afterwards. Researchers isolated CD4+ T cells once approximately 10 days of culture had elapsed. Having tested negative for nucleocapsid antibodies, the vaccine recipients showed no prior SARS-CoV-2 infection. No cognate antigen is known for these TCRs. Sequenced by immunoSEQ multiplex PCR; TCRdb stores in-frame clones only, minus some. This sample has roughly 75,000 clones, with approximately 79% found just once. The sample here was CD4+ T cells from PBMCs cultured with HCoV-OC43 spike peptides, taken before COVID-19 vaccination. Documented subset: HCoV-OC43 spike overlapping peptide pool stimulation. These receptors all come from a human donor who received a COVID-19 vaccine.

The rearrangement links TRBV10-3 to TRBJ2-1; tentatively, D is TRBD2 (5 bases). Germline values: CDR1 ENHRY, CDR2 SYGVKD. This CDR3 spans 15 amino acids. V shed 3 bases and J shed 8 bases, with 17 bases lying between them. The CDR3 here is CAISEGQPGRDEQFF. In DNA, the CDR3 is TGTGCCATCAGTGAAGGCCAACCCGGGCGGGATGAGCAGTTCTTC.

This sequence joins TRBV9 and TRBJ1-2; no clear D. The V and J ends lost 0 bases and 2 bases respectively, with 11 bases between them. This CDR3 is 15 amino acids long. Per the germline V gene, CDR1 is SGDLS and CDR2 is YYNGEE. The CDR3: CASSVEAHTNYGYTF. The CDR3 DNA reads TGTGCCAGCAGCGTAGAGGCGCACACCAACTATGGCTACACCTTC.

J is TRBJ1-4 and V is TRBV19; a possible D gene is TRBD1 (5 bases). CDR1 LNHDA and CDR2 SQIVND come from the germline V gene (reference sequence). This CDR3 comprises 13 residues. Trimming pared 11 bases from V and 7 bases from J, leaving 17 bases between. CDR3 nucleotides: TGTGCCGGCAGACAGAGGACGACTGAAAAACTGTTTTTT. Encoded protein: CAGRQRTTEKLFF.

V gene TRBV6-5 combines with J gene TRBJ2-7, with a tentative D call TRBD2 (5 bases). The length of the CDR3 is 14 residues. CDR1 and CDR2 (germline): MNHEY, SVGAGI. The V end was cut by 6 bases, the J end by 3 bases, with 15 bases between. CDR3: CASRREFGSYEQYV. The CDR3 DNA sequence: TGTGCCAGCAGGAGGGAGTTTGGCAGCTACGAGCAGTACGTC.

The chain recombines TRBV21-1 with TRBJ2-5; TRBD2, the table's D call, was not compared with the DNA. TRBV21-1 represents a pseudogene. There are 14 residues in the CDR3. The CDR3 DNA is TGTGCCAGCGGCTTGACTACCACCCAAGAGACCCAGTACTTC. Translating it yields CASGLTTTQETQYF.

The chain carries TRBV12-3 or TRBV12-4 and TRBJ2-5, with D uncertain. The CDR3 sequence is 13 residues long. V was pared by 6 bases and J by 4 bases, with 12 bases between. The CDR3 DNA reads as TGTGCCAGCAGGAAGGAGTCCCGAGAGACCCAGTACTTC. Amino acids: CASRKESRETQYF.

The chain joins TRBV13 to TRBJ2-5; D is ambiguous. V lost 6 bases, J lost 2 bases, and 16 bases lay in between. The CDR3 length is 15 residues. CDR1 and CDR2 from the germline V gene are PRHDT and FYEKMQ (reference sequence). This CDR3 reads CASSQSWVEQETQYF. The CDR3 nucleotides read TGTGCCAGCAGTCAATCTTGGGTCGAGCAAGAGACCCAGTACTTC.

This clone appeared a few times. The genes are TRBV27 and TRBJ1-1; TRBD1 matches at 7 bases. The germline V gene encodes CDR1 MNHEY and CDR2 SMNVEV (reference sequence). V lost 4 bases, J lost 4 bases, and 6 bases stayed unmatched. CDR3 length: 14 amino acids. The CDR3 region has the DNA TGTGCCAGCAGTTCGGGACAGAGGAGCACTGAAGCTTTCTTT. Protein product: CASSSGQRSTEAFF.

The chain has TRBV5-1 and TRBJ1-6, with D possibly matching TRBD1 (5 bases). Germline V gives CDR1 SGHRS, CDR2 YFSETQ. Trimming removed 0 bases at V and 7 bases at J, with 14 bases between. This CDR3 spans 16 amino acids. The CDR3 sequence is CASSLAFGGFNSPLHF. The CDR3 coding sequence is TGCGCCAGCAGCTTGGCCTTTGGGGGGTTCAATTCACCCCTCCACTTT. Full variable domain (missing parts from reference TRBV5-1 and TRBJ1-6): KAGVTQTPRYLIKTRGQQVTLSCSPISGHRSVSWYQQTPGQGLQFLFEYFSETQRNKGNFPGRFSGRQFSNSRSEMNVSTLELGDSALYLCASSLAFGGFNSPLHFGNGTRLTVT.

The chain combines TRBV7-9 with TRBJ2-3; 11 bases align to TRBD2. The CDR3 spans 16 residues. V gave up 8 bases and J gave up 0 bases; unmatched junction bases: 7. Germline CDR1 reads SEHNR; CDR2 reads FQNEAQ (reference sequence). CDR3 DNA sequence: TGTGCCAGCCGAGGCTTAGCGGGGGGGAGCACAGATACGCAGTATTTT. Protein: CASRGLAGGSTDTQYF.

The rearrangement links TRBV7-8 to TRBJ1-6; D ambiguous. Germline CDR1 reads SGHVS; CDR2 reads FQNEAQ. The CDR3 runs to 16 residues. Trimming removed 1 base from V and 6 bases from J, with 13 bases in between. In nucleotides, the CDR3 is TGTGCCAGCAGCTTAGTAATGGGGTGGGGTAATTCACCCCTCCACTTT. This encodes CASSLVMGWGNSPLHF.

The gene calls are TRBV19 and TRBJ2-2; D not resolved. The CDR3 is made up of 13 amino acids. V dropped 3 bases and J dropped 0 bases, with 2 bases sitting between them. Germline lookup yields CDR1 LNHDA and CDR2 SQIVND (reference sequence). CDR3 DNA sequence: TGTGCCAGTAGTATGCCGAACACCGGGGAGCTGTTTTTT. It yields the protein CASSMPNTGELFF.

The gene calls are TRBV29-1 and TRBJ1-2; 7 nucleotides align to TRBD1. The CDR3 is 13 amino acids. Trimming took 7 bases from V and 0 from J; bases not matched to a gene: 5. The germline gives CDR1 SQVTM, CDR2 ANQGSEA. The CDR3 is CSAAGTANYGYTF. DNA of the CDR3: TGCAGCGCCGCCGGGACAGCTAACTATGGCTACACCTTC.

V and J are TRBV5-1 and TRBJ1-2, with D uncertain. The CDR3 is 14 residues long. Germline CDR1 SGHRS, CDR2 YFSETQ. V was clipped by 3 bases and J by 2 bases, with 11 bases between them. DNA of the CDR3: TGCGCCAGCAGCTCTCTGGGTTACAACTATGGCTACACCTTC. Amino acids: CASSSLGYNYGYTF.

This clone was counted only a few times. The gene calls are TRBV5-1 and TRBJ1-6, with 9 bases lining up with TRBD1. Trimming at V came to 7 bases and at J to 6 bases, leaving 11 bases not matched to a gene. Germline V gene data show CDR1 as SGHRS and CDR2 as YFSETQ. The length of the CDR3 is 16 residues. In nucleotides, the CDR3 is TGCGCCAGCCGCAATACAGGGGGCTCAAGTAATTCACCCCTCCACTTT. Its protein product is CASRNTGGSSNSPLHF.

The rearrangement links TRBV6-1 to TRBJ1-2, with no clear D. Trimming shortened V by 2 bases and J by 3 bases, and 7 bases separated the two germline ends. The CDR3 is 13 residues long. Germline CDR1 MNHNS, CDR2 SASEGT. In DNA form, the CDR3 reads TGTGCCAGCAGTGAATCGGGCGACTATGGCTACACCTTC. Its translation is CASSESGDYGYTF.